Presented here are 20 T cell receptor beta chains from one specimen sequenced in a study of T-cell reconstitution after alpha-beta-depleted transplantation in children (dated by TCRdb to 2016 to 2018). Sample treatment or condition, as interpreted from the label and publication: allogeneic hematopoietic cell transplantation with graft depleted of TCRalphabeta T cells and CD19 B cells. The library was prepared using PCR. Sequencing was carried out with an Illumina HiSeq 2500. Molecular barcoding was employed in the preparation of TCR libraries, with unique molecular identifiers being used to normalize TCRbeta repertoire quantification. TCRdb reworked the public reads: Q25 trimming with fastp, MiXCR clone assembly, productive beta chains retained. When rows share a CDR3 protein, they turn into one entry using the most common DNA and genes. For this sample there are 700,000 to 950,000 distinct CDR3 sequences; under 20% appear just once. Approximately 5% of the sample is taken by the ten largest.

Material: PBMCs, mostly from graft donor cells, obtained 360 days after TCRalphabeta/CD19-depleted stem cell transplant. Every receptor here comes from a male patient under 18 who had a stem cell transplant for acute lymphoblastic leukemia, so the T cells may come from the graft donor.

This chain uses TRBV2 with TRBJ2-2; unclear D gene. Trimming took off 6 bases at V and 1 base at J, with 9 bases between the two ends. Per the germline V gene, CDR1 is SNHLY and CDR2 is FYNNEI. The CDR3 runs to 14 residues. This chain's CDR3 is CASSYHKNTGELFF. The CDR3 DNA sequence: TGTGCCAGCAGCTATCACAAGAACACCGGGGAGCTGTTTTTT. The full variable domain, rest sourced from reference TRBV2 and TRBJ2-2, is EPEVTQTPSHQVTQMGQEVILRCVPISNHLYFYWYRQILGQKVEFLVSFYNNEISEKSEIFDDQFSVERPDGSNFTLKIRSTKLEDSAMYFCASSYHKNTGELFFGEGSRLTVL.

The rearrangement links TRBV24-1 to TRBJ2-1, with TRBD1 as a possible D gene (6 bases). The CDR3 extends over 14 amino acids. The germline V gene encodes CDR1 KGHDR and CDR2 SFDVKD. The ends were cut back, 0 bases at V and 7 bases at J, with 9 bases in the middle. The CDR3 bases are TGTGCCACCAGTGATTTGGACAGGATGAATGAGCAGTTCTTC. Amino acid sequence: CATSDLDRMNEQFF.

The chain is built from TRBV7-8 and TRBJ2-7, with 14 bases fitting TRBD2. V was clipped by 2 bases and J by 4 bases; unmatched bases: 7. CDR1 and CDR2 from the germline V gene are SGHVS and FQNEAQ. The CDR3 spans 17 residues. CDR3 coding DNA: TGTGCCAGCAGCTTACCGACGGGGACTAGCGGGAGTTACGAGCAGTACTTC. The encoded protein is CASSLPTGTSGSYEQYF.

V is TRBV19 and J is TRBJ1-2, with D tentatively TRBD1 (5 bases). Germline V gene data show CDR1 as LNHDA and CDR2 as SQIVND (reference sequence). The CDR3 is 16 residues long. The germline V and J ends were trimmed by 4 bases and 1 base, with 16 bases remaining between them. The CDR3 region has the DNA TGTGCCAGTAGTACCATCAGGGCGTGGGATAACTATGGCTACACCTTC. Its protein product is CASSTIRAWDNYGYTF.

This clonotype occurred once. The gene calls are TRBV20-1 and TRBJ2-7, with TRBD1 identical over 9 bases. Germline V gene sequence: CDR1 DFQATT, CDR2 SNEGSKA (reference sequence). Unmatched junction bases numbered 7, after V lost 0 bases and J lost 4 bases. The CDR3 runs to 15 residues. CDR3: CSARDPGTGIYEQYF. Here the CDR3 DNA reads TGCAGTGCTAGAGATCCGGGGACAGGGATTTACGAGCAGTACTTC.

In its sample, this clonotype was seen a few times. The V gene is TRBV5-1, the J gene TRBJ1-1; tentative D call: TRBD1 (5 bases). This CDR3 is built from 14 residues. Germline V gene data show CDR1 as SGHRS and CDR2 as YFSETQ. Trimming pared 1 base from V and 5 bases from J, leaving 12 bases between. DNA for the CDR3: TGCGCCAGCAGCTTGACAGGAGGGAGTACTGAAGCTTTCTTT. Translation gives CASSLTGGSTEAFF.

This clonotype was observed a few times. The chain recombines TRBV28 with TRBJ2-3; D not certain. This CDR3 contains 16 residues. V lost 8 bases and J 2 bases, leaving 20 bases between the germline ends. Per the germline V gene, CDR1 is MDHEN and CDR2 is SYDVKM. The CDR3 here is CASETLDGLFTDTQYF. The CDR3 DNA reads as TGTGCCAGCGAGACCCTGGACGGCCTATTCACAGATACGCAGTATTTT.

This clonotype was observed a few times. The gene calls are TRBV18 and TRBJ2-3; 7 bases match TRBD1. Germline V CDR1 and CDR2: KGHSH, LQKENI. J was trimmed by 2 bases and V by 5 bases; bases with no gene match: 4. The CDR3 extends over 14 amino acids. The CDR3 loop is CASSTTGITDTQYF. The CDR3 bases are TGTGCCAGCTCAACGACAGGGATCACAGATACGCAGTATTTT.

This clonotype appeared a few times. This chain links TRBV11-2 with TRBJ2-1; D remains ambiguous. Deletions cut 5 bases from V and 7 bases from J, with 18 bases between. CDR1 is SGHAT and CDR2 is FQNNGV in the germline V gene. CDR3 length: 15 amino acids. The CDR3 region has the DNA TGTGCCAGCAGCCTAACACGCGACCCGATGAATGAGCAGTTCTTC. This translates into CASSLTRDPMNEQFF.

CDR3 region: CSADLAGGAKNIQYF. The CDR3 nucleotides read TGCAGTGCTGACTTAGCGGGAGGAGCCAAAAACATTCAGTACTTC. The chain uses TRBV20-1 and TRBJ2-4, with 10 bases identical to TRBD2. Germline values: CDR1 DFQATT, CDR2 SNEGSKA (reference sequence). This CDR3 contains 15 residues. After removal of 5 bases from V and 0 bases from J, the junction contained 4 bases not matched to a gene.

In this sample, this clonotype turned up many times. Written as DNA, the CDR3 is TGTGCCACGGGTAGCGGGAGCGGGGAGACCCAGTACTTC. Translating gives CATGSGSGETQYF. The chain links TRBV15 to TRBJ2-5, with 9 bases aligning to TRBD2. The germline gives CDR1 LNHNV, CDR2 YYDKDF (reference sequence). This CDR3 has 13 amino acids. Trimming at V came to 9 bases and at J to 5 bases, leaving 7 bases not matched to a gene.

The genes are TRBV27 and TRBJ2-7; a possible D gene is TRBD2 (5 bases). This CDR3 has 14 amino acids. Between the trimmed V and J ends, which lost 3 bases and 7 bases, there was a span of 16 bases. Germline lookup yields CDR1 MNHEY and CDR2 SMNVEV (reference sequence). CDR3 sequence: CASSFTRFASEQYF. CDR3 in DNA: TGTGCCAGCAGTTTTACTAGGTTCGCTTCGGAGCAGTACTTC.

The table lists this clonotype with a few counts. The gene calls are TRBV5-5 and TRBJ1-6, with 8 bases that match TRBD1. The CDR3 loop spans 14 amino acids. The junction had 5 bases not matched to a gene; V was cut back by 5 bases and J by 7 bases. The V gene's germline CDR1 is SGHKS and CDR2 YYEKEE (reference sequence). CDR3 bases: TGTGCCAGCAGACGGGACAGGAAGAATTCACCCCTCCACTTT. It translates to CASRRDRKNSPLHF.

This clonotype was observed a few times. The rearrangement uses TRBV20-1 and TRBJ2-7; TRBD1 matches at 9 bases. The CDR3 is made up of 15 amino acids. Germline assignment: CDR1 DFQATT and CDR2 SNEGSKA (reference sequence). The ends lost 1 base at V and 5 bases at J; junction bases unmatched: 9. The CDR3: CSARAGDRVIHEQYF. CDR3 in DNA: TGCAGTGCTAGAGCGGGGGACAGGGTTATCCACGAGCAGTACTTC.

This chain joins TRBV30 and TRBJ2-1; TRBD2 matches at 9 bases. The CDR3 totals 14 residues. In germline, CDR1 is GTSNPN, CDR2 SVGIG (reference sequence). V shed 6 bases and J 3 bases; nucleotides not matched to a gene: 6. The CDR3 here is CACLTSGDYNEQFF. CDR3 nucleotide sequence: TGTGCCTGCCTGACTAGCGGCGACTACAATGAGCAGTTCTTC.

This clonotype has more than one count but fewer than ten. V usage is TRBV12-5 and J usage is TRBJ2-3; D remains ambiguous. The V end was cut by 2 bases, the J end by 0 bases, with 9 bases between. The CDR3 runs 15 residues. The germline V gene encodes CDR1 LGHNT and CDR2 FRNRAP. CDR3 nucleotides: TGTGCTAGTGGTTTGCCCAGCTTAAGCACAGATACGCAGTATTTT. As protein: CASGLPSLSTDTQYF.

This clonotype occurred once. This chain links TRBV7-9 with TRBJ2-1; 8 bases are shared with TRBD2. J gave up 8 bases and V 2 bases, and 8 bases lay outside the gene matches. Germline assignment: CDR1 SEHNR and CDR2 FQNEAQ (reference sequence). The CDR3 sequence is 15 residues long. This chain's CDR3 is CASSLRRAGDDEQFF. In DNA form, the CDR3 reads TGTGCCAGCAGCTTAAGAAGAGCGGGAGATGATGAGCAGTTCTTC.

This clonotype has more than one count but fewer than ten. This rearrangement joins TRBV5-8 to TRBJ1-3, with unresolved D. Germline loops: CDR1 SGHTS, CDR2 YDEGEE. The CDR3 consists of 14 residues. The ends were cut back, 0 bases at V and 2 bases at J, with 6 bases in the middle. As DNA, the CDR3 is TGTGCCAGCAGCTTGGGGCTGGCTGGAAACACCATATATTTT. Its translation: CASSLGLAGNTIYF.

Only a few counts were recorded for this clonotype. This chain joins TRBV10-2 and TRBJ1-5; TRBD1 agrees at 9 bases. V lost 8 bases to trimming and J lost 6 bases; unmatched junction nucleotides: 5. The CDR3 is 13 amino acids. Germline assignment: CDR1 WSHSY and CDR2 SAAADI. The CDR3 DNA sequence: TGCGCCAGCGGACAGGGGTGGGCTCAGCCCCAGCATTTT. Translation: CASGQGWAQPQHF.

V and J are TRBV5-1 and TRBJ1-5; the D is unclear. The CDR3 runs to 19 residues. CDR1 is SGHRS, CDR2 YFSETQ, per germline. Trimming cost V 1 base and J 4 bases, with 24 bases left between them. CDR3: CASSLFPGLGKVANQPQHF. The DNA of the CDR3 is TGCGCCAGCAGCTTGTTCCCGGGTCTGGGTAAAGTTGCGAATCAGCCCCAGCATTTT.